A selection of T cell receptor beta chains follows, all from one sample in a study of CD8 T cells in Susac syndrome. Each CDR3 protein gets one entry after TCRdb re-called the immunoSEQ multiplex PCR reads with MiXCR. The data hold 70,000 to 100,000 distinct CDR3 sequences, with approximately 95% observed a single time. The sample was CD8+ T cells from PBMCs. These receptors all stem from a human donor in good health. CDR3s include the opening cysteine and the closing phenylalanine or tryptophan. D genes are given only for firm matches. Clone size is given for some rows only: seen once, a few or many times, or a class if the clone is expanded.

J gene,V gene,D gene,clone size,CDR3 DNA,CDR3 protein
TRBJ1-3,TRBV6-5,-,-,TGTGCCAGCAGTTTGACCGGGTCTGGAAACACCATATATTTT,CASSLTGSGNTIYF
TRBJ2-3,TRBV6-5,-,-,TGTGCCAGCAGTCTTGGACCTGGTAACACAGATACGCAGTATTTT,CASSLGPGNTDTQYF
TRBJ2-3,TRBV13,TRBD2,-,TGTGCCACCAGAGCGGGGCGCACAGATACGCAGTATTTT,CATRAGRTDTQYF
TRBJ1-2,TRBV13,TRBD1,-,TGTGCCAGCAGCCACACAGGGGGCTTCGTCTATGGCTACACCTTC,CASSHTGGFVYGYTF
TRBJ2-4,TRBV11-2,-,-,TGTGCCAGCAGCTTAGAAGGGTTGGCCAAAAACATTCAGTACTTC,CASSLEGLAKNIQYF
TRBJ2-5,TRBV5-1,TRBD2,once,TGCGCCAGCAGCCCAAATAGCGGGGGACTTCAAGAGACCCAGTACTTC,CASSPNSGGLQETQYF
TRBJ2-1,TRBV10-3,TRBD2,-,TGTGCCACCCGACTAGCGGAGTACAATGAGCAGTTCTTC,CATRLAEYNEQFF
TRBJ1-1,TRBV29-1,-,-,TGCAGCGTTGAATCGCCGGGCAACACTGAAGCTTTCTTT,CSVESPGNTEAFF
TRBJ1-2,TRBV6-5,TRBD1,-,TGTGCCAGCAGTTTTAGGGGGCTCGGGGGCTACACCTTC,CASSFRGLGGYTF
TRBJ2-5,TRBV29-1,-,-,TGCAGCGTTGAAGATAGCCAGGGGTGGGAGACCCAGTACTTC,CSVEDSQGWETQYF
TRBJ1-5,TRBV4-2,TRBD1,-,TGTGCCAGCAGCCCCCAGGGGGTTTCTAGCAATCAGCCCCAGCATTTT,CASSPQGVSSNQPQHF
TRBJ1-4,TRBV7-9,TRBD1,-,TGTGCCAGCAGCCCCCCCGGGACAGGGGGAGAAAAACTGTTTTTT,CASSPPGTGGEKLFF
TRBJ1-2,TRBV6-2/TRBV6-3,-,-,TGTGCCAGCAGTTACACGGGTTCCTATGGCTACACCTTC,CASSYTGSYGYTF
TRBJ1-2,TRBV10-2,-,-,TGCGCCAGCAGTGAATTGGCGGGTAACTATGGCTACACCTTC,CASSELAGNYGYTF
TRBJ2-2,TRBV10-3,TRBD1,-,TGTGCCATCAGGAACAGGGGGCTGGAAACCGGGGAGCTGTTTTTT,CAIRNRGLETGELFF
TRBJ1-3,TRBV12-3/TRBV12-4,-,-,TGTGCCAGCAGTTTAGAGGGTGAAGGAAACACCATATATTTT,CASSLEGEGNTIYF
TRBJ1-1,TRBV4-2,-,-,TGTGCCAGCAGCCAAGACCAATGGCCAAACACTGAAGCTTTCTTT,CASSQDQWPNTEAFF
TRBJ1-1,TRBV5-8,-,-,TGTGCCAGCAGTTTTACCGGGAGCCACACTGAAGCTTTCTTT,CASSFTGSHTEAFF
TRBJ2-1,TRBV4-1,-,-,TGCGCCAGCAGCCTCCTGACTAGTAGGGATGAGCAGTTCTTC,CASSLLTSRDEQFF
TRBJ1-1,TRBV29-1,-,-,TGCAGCGTTGATTTTGAGGTTACTGAAGCTTTCTTT,CSVDFEVTEAFF
TRBJ1-3,TRBV30,-,once,TGTGCCTGGAGTGTCAGCCAGGGAAACACCATATATTTT,CAWSVSQGNTIYF
TRBJ1-2,TRBV25-1,TRBD1,once,TGTGCCAGCAGTTTGACAGGGTACTATGGCTACACCTTC,CASSLTGYYGYTF